This T cell receptor (beta chain) was sequenced for a study of blood T cell repertoires in COVID-19. Study background: Sample material is recorded as cDNA or gDNA derived from T cells, B-cell-depleted T cells, or PBMCs.

Per the authors' pipeline: From reference gene primer amplification, estimates of nucleated cell counts were derived. Measured with immunoSEQ multiplex PCR; TCRdb has only the in-frame clones, and not every one. V, J and clone size are taken as reported in that table, and D and trimming were inferred from the DNA itself. The sample consists of 150,000 to 200,000 clones, under 90% of them appearing once. V lost 1 base to trimming and J lost 0 bases, with 16 bases between them. The CDR3 runs 18 residues. Germline CDR1 and CDR2: MGHRA and YSYEKL. This TCR was recovered from a human donor in a cohort sampled during active COVID-19. J is TRBJ2-1 and V is TRBV4-1, with a weak D call TRBD2 (5 bases). Material: peripheral blood. CDR3 sequence: CASSQAEEPNYSYNEQFF. The CDR3 DNA sequence: TGCGCCAGCAGCCAAGCGGAGGAACCCAATTACTCCTACAATGAGCAGTTCTTC.